This T cell receptor (beta chain) was obtained from a study of patients and donors after allogeneic stem cell transplantation. The sample holds a few counts of this clonotype. The CDR3 runs to 12 residues. Per the germline V gene, CDR1 is SQVTM and CDR2 is ANQGSEA. The V and J ends lost 1 base and 2 bases respectively, with 6 bases between them. Using its own MiXCR run on the RT-PCR reads, TCRdb lists one record per CDR3 protein. Of 100,000 to 130,000 distinct CDR3 sequences listed, around 36% are singletons. V and J are TRBV29-1 and TRBJ2-7; D is unresolved. The material sequenced was blood, either unsorted or a sorted T cell fraction (not recorded which). The TCR originated in a human donor who was either an allogeneic HSCT recipient or a stem cell or donor lymphocyte infusion donor (not recorded which). It is not recorded whose cells these are; they may come from a transplant donor. The CDR3 nucleotides are TGCAGCGTTGAAGGCGGAACCTACGAGCAGTACTTC. Translation: CSVEGGTYEQYF.